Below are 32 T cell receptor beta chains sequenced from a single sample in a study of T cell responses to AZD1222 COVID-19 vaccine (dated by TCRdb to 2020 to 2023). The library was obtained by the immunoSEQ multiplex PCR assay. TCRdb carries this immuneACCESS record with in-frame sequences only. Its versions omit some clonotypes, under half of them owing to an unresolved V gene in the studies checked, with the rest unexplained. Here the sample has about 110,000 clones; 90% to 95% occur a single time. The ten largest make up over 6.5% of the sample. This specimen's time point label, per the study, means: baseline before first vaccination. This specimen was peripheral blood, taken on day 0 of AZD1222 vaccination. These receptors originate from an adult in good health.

Written as DNA, the CDR3 is TGTGCCAGCAGCTTACCCCGACTAGCGGCTTACAATGAGCAGTTCTTC. It codes for CASSLPRLAAYNEQFF. This rearrangement joins TRBV5-6 to TRBJ2-1, with TRBD2 identical over 9 bases. Germline CDR1 is SGHDT and CDR2 is YYEEEE. The CDR3 sequence is 16 residues long. V gave up 2 bases and J gave up 4 bases; unmatched junction bases: 7.

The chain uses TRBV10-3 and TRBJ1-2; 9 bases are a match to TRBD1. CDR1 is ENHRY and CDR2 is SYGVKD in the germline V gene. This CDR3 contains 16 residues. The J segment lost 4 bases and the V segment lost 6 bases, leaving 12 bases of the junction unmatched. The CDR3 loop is CAIRPGTGPVTYGYTF. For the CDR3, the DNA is TGTGCCATCAGACCGGGGACAGGGCCCGTAACCTATGGCTACACCTTC.

CDR3 sequence reads: CASSGYGGEQFF. The CDR3 bases are TGTGCCAGCAGCGGTTACGGGGGCGAGCAGTTCTTC. The gene calls are TRBV27 and TRBJ2-1, with D tentatively TRBD1 or TRBD2 (6 bases each). Trimming stripped 6 bases from V and 10 bases from J, with 13 bases between. The CDR3 totals 12 residues. The germline V gene has CDR1 MNHEY and CDR2 SMNVEV (reference sequence).

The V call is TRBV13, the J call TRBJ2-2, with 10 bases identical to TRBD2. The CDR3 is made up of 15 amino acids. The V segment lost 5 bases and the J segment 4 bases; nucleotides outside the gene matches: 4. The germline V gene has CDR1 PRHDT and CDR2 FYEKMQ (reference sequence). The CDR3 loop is CASSGLAGVTGELFF. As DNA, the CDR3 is TGTGCCAGCAGCGGGCTAGCGGGAGTCACCGGGGAGCTGTTTTTT.

The CDR3 region is CASNGGVEGRGTEAFF. CDR3 bases: TGTGCCAGCAACGGTGGAGTCGAGGGAAGGGGAACTGAAGCTTTCTTT. The chain recombines TRBV19 with TRBJ1-1; a weak D match, TRBD1 (5 bases). The CDR3 is 16 residues long. Germline V gene data show CDR1 as LNHDA and CDR2 as SQIVND (reference sequence). Trimming shortened V by 9 bases and J by 5 bases, and 25 bases separated the two germline ends. The complete variable domain, with remaining parts taken from reference TRBV19 and TRBJ1-1, reads DGGITQSPKYLFRKEGQNVTLSCEQNLNHDAMYWYRQDPGQGLRLIYYSQIVNDFQKGDIAEGYSVSREKKESFPLTVTSAQKNPTAFYLCASNGGVEGRGTEAFFGQGTRLTVV.

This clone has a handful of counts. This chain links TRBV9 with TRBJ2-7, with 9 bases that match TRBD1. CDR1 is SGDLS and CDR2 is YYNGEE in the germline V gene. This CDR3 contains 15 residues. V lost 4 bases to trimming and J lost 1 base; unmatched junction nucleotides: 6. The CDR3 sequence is CASSHGQGTSYEQYF. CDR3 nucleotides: TGTGCCAGCAGCCATGGACAGGGGACATCCTACGAGCAGTACTTC. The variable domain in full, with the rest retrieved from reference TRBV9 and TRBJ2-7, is DSGVTQTPKHLITATGQRVTLRCSPRSGDLSVYWYQQSLDQGLQFLIQYYNGEERAKGNILERFSAQQFPDLHSELNLSSLELGDSALYFCASSHGQGTSYEQYFGPGTRLTVT.

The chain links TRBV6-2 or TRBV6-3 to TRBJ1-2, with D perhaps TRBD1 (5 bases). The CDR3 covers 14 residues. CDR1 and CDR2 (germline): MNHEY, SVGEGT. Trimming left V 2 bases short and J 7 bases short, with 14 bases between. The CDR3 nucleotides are TGTGCCAGCAGTTACGCCGACAGTAGACGTGGCTACACCTTC. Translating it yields CASSYADSRRGYTF.

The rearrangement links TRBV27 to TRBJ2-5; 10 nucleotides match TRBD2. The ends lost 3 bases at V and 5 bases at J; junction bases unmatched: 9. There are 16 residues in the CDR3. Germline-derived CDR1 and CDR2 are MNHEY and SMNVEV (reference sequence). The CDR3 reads CASSFRASGRGETQYF. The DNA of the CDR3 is TGTGCCAGCAGTTTTCGTGCTAGCGGGAGAGGGGAGACCCAGTACTTC.

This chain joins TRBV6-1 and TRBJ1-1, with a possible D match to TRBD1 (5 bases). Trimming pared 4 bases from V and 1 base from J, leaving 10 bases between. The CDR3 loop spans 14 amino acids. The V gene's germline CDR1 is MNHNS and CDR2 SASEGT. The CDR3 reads CASSGAGGNTEAFF. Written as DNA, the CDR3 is TGTGCCAGCAGTGGAGCGGGGGGGAACACTGAAGCTTTCTTT.

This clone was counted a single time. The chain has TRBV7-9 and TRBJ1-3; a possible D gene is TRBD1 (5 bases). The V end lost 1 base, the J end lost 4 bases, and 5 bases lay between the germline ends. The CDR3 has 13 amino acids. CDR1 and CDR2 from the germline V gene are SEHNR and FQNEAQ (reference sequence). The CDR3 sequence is CASSLEGGNTIYF. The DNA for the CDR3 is TGTGCCAGCAGCTTAGAGGGGGGAAACACCATATATTTT.

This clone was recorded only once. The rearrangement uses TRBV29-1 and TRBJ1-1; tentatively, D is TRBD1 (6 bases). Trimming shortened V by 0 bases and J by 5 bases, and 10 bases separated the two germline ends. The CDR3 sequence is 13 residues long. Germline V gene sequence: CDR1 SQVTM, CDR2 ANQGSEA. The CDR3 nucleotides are TGCAGCGTTGAAGAGGGGGCGAGGACTGAAGCTTTCTTT. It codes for CSVEEGARTEAFF.

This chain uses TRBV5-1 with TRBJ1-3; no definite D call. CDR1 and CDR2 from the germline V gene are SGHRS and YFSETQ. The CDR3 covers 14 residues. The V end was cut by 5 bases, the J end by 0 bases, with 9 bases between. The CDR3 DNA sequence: TGCGCCAGCAGTTCAACGGTCTCTGGAAACACCATATATTTT. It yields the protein CASSSTVSGNTIYF.

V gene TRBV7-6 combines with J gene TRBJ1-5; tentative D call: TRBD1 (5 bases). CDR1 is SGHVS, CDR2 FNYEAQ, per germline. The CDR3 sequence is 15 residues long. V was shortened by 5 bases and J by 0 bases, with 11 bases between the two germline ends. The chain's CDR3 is CASSQGPSSNQPQHF. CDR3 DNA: TGTGCCAGCAGCCAGGGACCTAGTAGCAATCAGCCCCAGCATTTT. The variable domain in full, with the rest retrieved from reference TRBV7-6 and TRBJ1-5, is GAGVSQSPRYKVTKRGQDVALRCDPISGHVSLYWYRQALGQGPEFLTYFNYEAQQDKSGLPNDRFSAERPEGSISTLTIQRTEQRDSAMYRCASSQGPSSNQPQHFGDGTRLSIL.

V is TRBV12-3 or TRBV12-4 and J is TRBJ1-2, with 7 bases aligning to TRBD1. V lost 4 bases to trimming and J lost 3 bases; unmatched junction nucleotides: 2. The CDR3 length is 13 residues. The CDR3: CASSSGTDYGYTF. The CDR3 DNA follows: TGTGCCAGCAGTTCTGGGACAGACTATGGCTACACCTTC.

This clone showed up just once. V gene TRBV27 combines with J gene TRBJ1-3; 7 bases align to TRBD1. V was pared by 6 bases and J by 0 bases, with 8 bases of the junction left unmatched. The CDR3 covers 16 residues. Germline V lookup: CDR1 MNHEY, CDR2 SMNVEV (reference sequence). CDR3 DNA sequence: TGTGCCAGCAGGGGGGACGGACAGGCCTCTGGAAACACCATATATTTT. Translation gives CASRGDGQASGNTIYF.

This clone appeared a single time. CDR3 in DNA: TGTGCCAGCAGCCACCGCCGGGACAGCTATGGCTACACCTTC. Translating it yields CASSHRRDSYGYTF. The chain combines TRBV4-2 with TRBJ1-2; 7 bases fit TRBD1. J gave up 4 bases and V 3 bases, and 5 bases lay outside the gene matches. The CDR3 totals 14 residues. Germline lookup yields CDR1 LGHNA and CDR2 YNFKEQ.

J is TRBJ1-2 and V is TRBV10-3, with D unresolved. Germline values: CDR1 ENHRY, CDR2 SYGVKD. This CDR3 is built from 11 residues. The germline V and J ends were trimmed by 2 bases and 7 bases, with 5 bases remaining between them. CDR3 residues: CAISEGSGYTF. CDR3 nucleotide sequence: TGTGCCATCAGTGAGGGTAGTGGCTACACCTTC.

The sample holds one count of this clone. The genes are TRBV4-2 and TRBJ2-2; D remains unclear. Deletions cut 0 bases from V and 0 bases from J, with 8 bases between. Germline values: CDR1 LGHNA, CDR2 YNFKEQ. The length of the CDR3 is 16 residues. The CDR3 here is CASSQERLANTGELFF. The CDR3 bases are TGTGCCAGCAGCCAAGAACGGCTCGCGAACACCGGGGAGCTGTTTTTT.

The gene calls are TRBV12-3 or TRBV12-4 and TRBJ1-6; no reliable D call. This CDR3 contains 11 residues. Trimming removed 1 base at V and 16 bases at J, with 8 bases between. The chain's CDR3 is CASSLGSVLHF. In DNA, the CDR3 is TGTGCCAGCAGTTTAGGGTCGGTTCTCCACTTT.

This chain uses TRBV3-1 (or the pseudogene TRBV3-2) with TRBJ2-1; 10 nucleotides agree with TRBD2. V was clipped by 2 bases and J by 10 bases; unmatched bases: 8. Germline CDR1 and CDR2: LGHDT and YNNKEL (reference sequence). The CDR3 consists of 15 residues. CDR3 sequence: CASSQPVTTSGEQFF. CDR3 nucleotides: TGTGCCAGCAGCCAACCGGTGACGACTAGCGGGGAGCAGTTCTTC.

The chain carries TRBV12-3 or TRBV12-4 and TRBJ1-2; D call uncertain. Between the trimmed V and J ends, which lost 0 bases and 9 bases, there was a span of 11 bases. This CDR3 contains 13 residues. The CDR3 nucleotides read TGTGCCAGCAGTTTAGCCGAACGGGCCCGCTACACCTTC. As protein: CASSLAERARYTF.

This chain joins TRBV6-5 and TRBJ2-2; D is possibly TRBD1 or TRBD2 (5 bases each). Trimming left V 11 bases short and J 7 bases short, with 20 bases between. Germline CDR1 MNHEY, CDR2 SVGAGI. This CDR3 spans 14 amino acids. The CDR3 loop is CAASGRPSGGELFF. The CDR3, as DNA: TGTGCCGCCTCGGGGCGCCCCTCGGGCGGGGAGCTGTTTTTT.

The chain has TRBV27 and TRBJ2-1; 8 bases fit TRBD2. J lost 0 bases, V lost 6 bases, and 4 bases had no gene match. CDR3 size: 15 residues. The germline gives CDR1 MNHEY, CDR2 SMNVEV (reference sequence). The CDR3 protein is CASSYSGNSYNEQFF. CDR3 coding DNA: TGTGCCAGCAGCTATAGCGGGAACTCCTACAATGAGCAGTTCTTC.

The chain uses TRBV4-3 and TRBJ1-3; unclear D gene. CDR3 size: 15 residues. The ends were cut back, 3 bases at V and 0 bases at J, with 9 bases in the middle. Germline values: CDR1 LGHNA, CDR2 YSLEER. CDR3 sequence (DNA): TGCGCCAGCAGCCAGTCAGCCTCCTCTGGAAACACCATATATTTT. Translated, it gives CASSQSASSGNTIYF.

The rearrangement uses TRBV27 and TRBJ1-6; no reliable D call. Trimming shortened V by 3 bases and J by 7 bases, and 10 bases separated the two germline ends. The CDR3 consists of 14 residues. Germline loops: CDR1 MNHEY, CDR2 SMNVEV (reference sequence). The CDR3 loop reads CASSFGRINSPLHF. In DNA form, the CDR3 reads TGTGCCAGCAGTTTTGGGAGAATCAATTCACCCCTCCACTTT.

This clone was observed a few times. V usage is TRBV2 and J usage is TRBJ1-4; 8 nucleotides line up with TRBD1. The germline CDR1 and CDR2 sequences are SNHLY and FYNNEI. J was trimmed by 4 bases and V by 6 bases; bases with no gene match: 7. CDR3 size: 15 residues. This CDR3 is CASRTTGVINEKLFF. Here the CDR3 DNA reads TGTGCCAGCAGGACGACAGGGGTGATTAATGAAAAACTGTTTTTT.

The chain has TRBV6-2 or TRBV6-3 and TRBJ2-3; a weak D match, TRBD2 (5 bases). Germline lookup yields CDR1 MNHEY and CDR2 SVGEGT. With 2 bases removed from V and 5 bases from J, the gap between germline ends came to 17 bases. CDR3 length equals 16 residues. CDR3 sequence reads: CASSYLSEIMEDTQYF. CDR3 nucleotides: TGTGCCAGCAGTTACCTTAGCGAGATTATGGAAGATACGCAGTATTTT.

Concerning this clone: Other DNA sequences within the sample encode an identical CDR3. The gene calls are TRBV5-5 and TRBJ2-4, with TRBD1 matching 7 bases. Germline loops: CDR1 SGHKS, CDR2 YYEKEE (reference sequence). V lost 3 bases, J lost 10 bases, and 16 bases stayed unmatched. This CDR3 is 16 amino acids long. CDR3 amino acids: CASSWYLGGAGKIQYF. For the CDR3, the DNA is TGTGCCAGCAGCTGGTACCTAGGGGGCGCCGGGAAGATTCAGTACTTC.

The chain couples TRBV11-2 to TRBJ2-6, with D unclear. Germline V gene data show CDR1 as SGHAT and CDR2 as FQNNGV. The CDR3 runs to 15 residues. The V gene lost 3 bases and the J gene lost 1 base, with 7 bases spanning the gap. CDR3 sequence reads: CASSFARSGANVLTF. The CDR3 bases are TGTGCCAGCAGCTTCGCGAGGTCTGGGGCCAACGTCCTGACTTTC.

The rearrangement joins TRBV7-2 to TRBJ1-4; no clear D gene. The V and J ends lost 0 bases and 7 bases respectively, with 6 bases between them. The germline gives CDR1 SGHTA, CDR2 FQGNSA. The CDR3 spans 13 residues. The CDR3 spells CASSLASLEKLFF. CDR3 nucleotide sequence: TGTGCCAGCAGCTTAGCCAGCCTTGAAAAACTGTTTTTT.

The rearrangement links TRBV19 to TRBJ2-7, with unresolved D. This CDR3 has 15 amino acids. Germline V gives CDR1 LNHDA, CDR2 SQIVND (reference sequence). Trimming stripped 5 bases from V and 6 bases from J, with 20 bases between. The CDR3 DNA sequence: TGTGCCAGTAGTCCCCAGAGCGAATCGTCCCGCGAGCAGTACTTC. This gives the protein CASSPQSESSREQYF.

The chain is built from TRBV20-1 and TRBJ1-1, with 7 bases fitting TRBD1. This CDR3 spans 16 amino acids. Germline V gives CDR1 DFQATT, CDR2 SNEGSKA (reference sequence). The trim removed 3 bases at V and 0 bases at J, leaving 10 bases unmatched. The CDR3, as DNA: TGCAGTGCTAGTCGTACCAGGGGGGGGGTGAACACTGAAGCTTTCTTT. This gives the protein CSASRTRGGVNTEAFF.